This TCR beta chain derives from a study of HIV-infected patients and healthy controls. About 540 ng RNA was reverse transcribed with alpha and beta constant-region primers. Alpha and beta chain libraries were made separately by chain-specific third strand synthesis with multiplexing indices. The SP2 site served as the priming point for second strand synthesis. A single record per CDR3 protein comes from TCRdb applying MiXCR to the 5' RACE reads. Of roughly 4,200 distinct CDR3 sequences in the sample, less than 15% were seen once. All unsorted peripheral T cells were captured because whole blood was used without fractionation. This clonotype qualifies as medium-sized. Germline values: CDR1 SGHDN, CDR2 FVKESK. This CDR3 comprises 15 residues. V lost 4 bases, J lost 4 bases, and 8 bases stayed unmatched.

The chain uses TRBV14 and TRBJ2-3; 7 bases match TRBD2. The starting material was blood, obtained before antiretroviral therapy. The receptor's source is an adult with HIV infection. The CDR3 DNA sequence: TGTGCCAGCAGCCGAACGACTAGCCTGGCAGATACGCAGTATTTT. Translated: CASSRTTSLADTQYF.